This T cell receptor (beta chain) stems from a study of T-cell reconstitution after alpha-beta-depleted transplantation in children. Broader study findings: It was reported that alpha-beta T cells came from several hundred expanded graft clones (about two months after transplant). Some patients owed their high day-60 TCRbeta diversity to surviving recipient T cells and thymic progenitors. A year post-transplant, T-cell counts and diversity derived mostly from newly produced T cells.

Of note for this clonotype: Antigen: not known.

V was cut by 5 bases and J by 6 bases, with 16 bases left in between. Germline CDR1 and CDR2: MNHEY and SMNVEV (reference sequence). There are 14 residues in the CDR3. Preparation of the TCRbeta library involved a method that used unique molecular identifiers. TCRdb fed the PCR reads into MiXCR, producing one record per CDR3 protein. Among about 580,000 distinct CDR3 sequences listed, over 25% were seen once. V usage is TRBV27 and J usage is TRBJ1-2; possibly TRBD1 for D (5 bases). The receptor comes from a boy younger than two with Wiskott-Aldrich syndrome, due to receive a stem cell transplant. The input for sequencing was PBMCs, taken before TCRalphabeta/CD19-depleted stem cell transplant. DNA for the CDR3: TGTGCCAGCAGTCTAAAGGGGCCCGAGGATGGCTACACCTTC. Protein product: CASSLKGPEDGYTF.